The 5 T cell receptor beta chains reported below all come from one sample, sequenced in a study of CD8 T cells in Susac syndrome. An input of 0.5 to 1 ug of RNA was subjected to reverse transcription using random hexamers. Each CDR3 protein is one row after TCRdb ran MiXCR on the immunoSEQ multiplex PCR reads. Altogether around 200,000 distinct CDR3 sequences are present, 90% to 95% being singletons, with the ten largest covering 0.1%. The sequencing input was CD4+ T cells from PBMCs. These receptors originate from a human donor in good health.

The chain joins TRBV7-3 to TRBJ2-7; no firm D call. The CDR3 is 12 amino acids. Trimming took 1 base from V and 5 from J, leaving 6 bases between them. CDR1 is SGHTA, CDR2 FQGTGA, per germline. The CDR3 protein is CASSLILNEQYV. The CDR3 region has the DNA TGTGCCAGCAGCTTAATTCTGAACGAGCAGTACGTC.

The rearrangement joins TRBV7-9 to TRBJ2-7; 12 bases line up with TRBD2. V was pared by 5 bases and J by 2 bases, with 7 bases of the junction left unmatched. Germline V lookup: CDR1 SEHNR, CDR2 FQNEAQ (reference sequence). The CDR3 sequence is 16 residues long. This chain's CDR3 is CASSPLAGGRAYEQYF. The CDR3 coding sequence is TGTGCCAGCAGCCCTCTAGCGGGGGGGAGAGCCTACGAGCAGTACTTC.

The chain has TRBV2 and TRBJ2-3; the D gene is possibly TRBD2 (6 bases). V lost 5 bases and J lost 4, with 13 bases in between. Germline V gene data show CDR1 as SNHLY and CDR2 as FYNNEI. This CDR3 contains 14 residues. The CDR3 nucleotides are TGTGCCAGCAGTACCGGGACGGGGGCAGATACGCAGTATTTT. It encodes CASSTGTGADTQYF.

This clonotype was observed once. The chain employs TRBV20-1 and TRBJ2-1; 8 bases line up with TRBD2. Germline assignment: CDR1 DFQATT and CDR2 SNEGSKA (reference sequence). J was trimmed by 8 bases and V by 0 bases; bases with no gene match: 9. The CDR3 has 15 residues. The CDR3 is CSARDSESGRDEQFF. The CDR3 coding sequence is TGCAGTGCTAGAGATTCTGAAAGCGGGAGAGATGAGCAGTTCTTC.

The CDR3 DNA follows: TGTGCCAGCAGCACTAGGGGGGGATACAATGAGCAGTTCTTC. It codes for CASSTRGGYNEQFF. The J gene is TRBJ2-1, the V gene TRBV21-1; TRBD1, as called in the table, went unchecked against the DNA. TRBV21-1 is a known pseudogene. There are 14 residues in the CDR3.